These 11 T cell receptor beta chains were all obtained from the same sample, sequenced in a study of tumor and adjacent non-tumor tissue in lung cancer listed by TCRdb under 2018. The library was built by means of multiplex PCR. Sequencing used an Illumina HiSeq 2500. TCRbeta libraries were built by three rounds of nested PCR using primers (Table S4), following protocols modified from ARM-PCR. TCRdb reran the public reads through fastp at Q25 and MiXCR, keeping productive beta chains. Rows merge per CDR3 protein into single entries with the most common DNA and genes. Here the sample has some 100,000 distinct CDR3 sequences; 65% occur a single time. The ten most abundant clones make up roughly 19% of the sample. Bulk unsorted tissue served as the source for RNA extraction, and RNA quality was assessed using a NanoDrop ND-1000 and an Agilent 2100. Distant non-tumor tissue taken more than 3 cm from the tumor edge was used as the normal lung sample.

Sample: distant non-tumor lung tissue. These receptors all stem from a man aged 25-45 years with non-small cell lung cancer.

This clonotype was recorded a few times. The V gene is TRBV5-1, the J gene TRBJ2-3; D is possibly TRBD1 or TRBD2 (5 bases each). The V gene's germline CDR1 is SGHRS and CDR2 YFSETQ. Trimming took 7 bases from V and 4 from J, leaving 13 bases between them. The CDR3 sequence is 13 residues long. CDR3 sequence: CASGGLGADTQYF. CDR3 coding DNA: TGCGCCAGCGGGGGTTTGGGCGCAGATACGCAGTATTTT. Based on the CDR3 plus reference TRBV5-1 and TRBJ2-3, the full variable domain is KAGVTQTPRYLIKTRGQQVTLSCSPISGHRSVSWYQQTPGQGLQFLFEYFSETQRNKGNFPGRFSGRQFSNSRSEMNVSTLELGDSALYLCASGGLGADTQYFGPGTRLTVL.

The CDR3 region is CASSHLSGQSRHF. CDR3 sequence (DNA): TGTGCCAGCAGCCATTTAAGCGGTCAGTCCCGGCATTTT. The V gene is TRBV14, the J gene TRBJ1-5; D not certain. This CDR3 is built from 13 residues. CDR1 SGHDN and CDR2 FVKESK come from the germline V gene. The V end lost 3 bases, the J end lost 15 bases, and 18 bases lay between the germline ends.

This clonotype appeared once. A read error may explain this, as a much larger clone is one base away. Written as DNA, the CDR3 is TGTGTCAGCCGTTACGGGTCGGGCGCTCGGGAAAAACTGTTTTTT. Translation: CVSRYGSGAREKLFF. This chain connects TRBV6-5 to TRBJ1-4, with D uncertain. The germline CDR1 and CDR2 sequences are MNHEY and SVGAGI. The CDR3 is made up of 15 amino acids.

To note about this clonotype: The junction departs from germline at one end; a sequencing error may be responsible. The chain combines TRBV12-3 or TRBV12-4 with TRBJ1-1; D not certain. CDR3 length equals 13 residues. CDR3 nucleotides: TGTGCCATCAGTTTCGGGGAAAATACTGAAGCTTTCTTT. Translating it yields CAISFGENTEAFF.

The table lists this clonotype with a count of one. One end of the junction varies from germline; a read error may be responsible. This chain connects TRBV20-1 to TRBJ2-5; D call uncertain. CDR1 is DFQATT, CDR2 SNEGSKA, per germline (reference sequence). This CDR3 comprises 14 residues. The DNA of the CDR3 is TGCAGTGCTATGGCTGGCGCCTCCTCAGAGACCCAGTATTTC. Protein: CSAMAGASSETQYF.

This clonotype was recorded once. One junction end disagrees with the germline gene, perhaps due to a read error. The chain joins TRBV5-1 to TRBJ1-1; D is uncertain. The CDR3 runs to 13 residues. Germline V CDR1 and CDR2: SGHRS, YFSETQ. CDR3 amino acids: CASMGHGFTEAFF. The CDR3 DNA reads TGCGCTAGCATGGGCCATGGTTTTACTGAAGCTTTCTTT.

This clonotype occurred many times. The V and J genes are TRBV6-5 and TRBJ1-5, with D possibly TRBD1 on 6 matching bases. Trimming stripped 2 bases from V and 7 bases from J, with 15 bases between. The length of the CDR3 is 15 residues. The germline V gene has CDR1 MNHEY and CDR2 SVGAGI. The CDR3 DNA sequence: TGTGCCAGCAGTTACACTTCAGGGGTGGACCAGCCCCAGCATTTT. Protein sequence: CASSYTSGVDQPQHF.

For this clonotype: One base away lies a much larger clone, so this may be a sequencing read error. The conserved phenylalanine or tryptophan is not found at the CDR3 terminus, so this likely reflects a read error. The rearrangement links TRBV6-1 to TRBJ1-5, with D maybe TRBD1 (5 bases). Germline lookup yields CDR1 MNHNS and CDR2 SASEGT. V dropped 9 bases and J dropped 2 bases, with 20 bases sitting between them. The CDR3 sequence is 16 residues long. CDR3 residues: CASSSGRGFGNQPQHY. Written as DNA, the CDR3 is TGTGCCAGTAGCTCAGGGAGGGGCTTTGGCAATCAGCCCCAGCATTAT.

Comment on this clonotype: The junction departs from germline at one end; a sequencing error may be responsible. The rearrangement joins TRBV5-6 to TRBJ2-2, with 7 bases lining up with TRBD1. The germline CDR1 and CDR2 sequences are SGHDT and YYEEEE. The CDR3 has 16 amino acids. The DNA for the CDR3 is TGTGCCAGCAACTTGGACATGACAGGGAACACCGGGAAGCTGTTTTTT. Translated, it gives CASNLDMTGNTGKLFF.

This clonotype showed up many times. The CDR3 nucleotides read TGTGCCAGCAGCCCGACTAGCGGGAGCTACGAGCAGTACTTC. Encoded protein: CASSPTSGSYEQYF. The genes are TRBV7-9 and TRBJ2-7; 12 bases match TRBD2. Germline CDR1 and CDR2: SEHNR and FQNEAQ (reference sequence). The length of the CDR3 is 14 residues. Trimming at V came to 5 bases and at J to 3 bases, leaving 2 bases not matched to a gene.

This rearrangement joins TRBV20-1 to TRBJ2-5; 8 bases fit TRBD2. There are 16 residues in the CDR3. Germline V CDR1 and CDR2: DFQATT, SNEGSKA (reference sequence). The CDR3 sequence is CNGRDGVAGTQETQYF. CDR3 DNA sequence: TGCAATGGTAGAGATGGGGTAGCGGGGACCCAAGAGACCCAGTACTTC.